Listed below are T cell receptor beta chains from one sample, sequenced in a study of radiotherapy plus CTLA-4 blockade in lung cancer. Produced via immunoSEQ multiplex PCR; TCRdb's table is partial and in-frame only. This table holds 50,000 to 70,000 clones, around 80% found once. Sequences were derived from peripheral blood, sampled from a patient treated with radiotherapy plus ipilimumab. These receptors were collected from a human donor with non-small cell lung cancer who had a partial response to radiotherapy plus ipilimumab. The conserved cysteine and the conserved F or W are not part of the CDR3 here. The order of the fields is CDR3 protein, V gene.

CDR3: ASSEPGRNTEAF; V: TRBV6-1
CDR3: ASSPSGGYTGELF; V: TRBV9
CDR3: ASSVNDRGLTEAF; V: TRBV9
CDR3: ASSIATGSYLLYGTRFAF; V: TRBV28
CDR3: ASSEVTRYT; V: TRBV6-1
CDR3: ASSVELQGRGETQY; V: TRBV9
CDR3: ASSVEASGGLEEQF; V: TRBV9
CDR3: ASSAGTSGGSPYEQY; V: TRBV9
CDR3: ATGGTGGVGNIQY; V: TRBV28
CDR3: ASNGRQFNQPQH; V: TRBV19
CDR3: ASSYESHSNYGYT; V: TRBV6-5
CDR3: ASSLLNNRGRVNTEAF; V: TRBV13
CDR3: ASSQEASGGTQY; V: TRBV23-1
CDR3: ASSYLGQNTEAF; V: TRBV27
CDR3: ASSARQNTEAF; V: TRBV9
CDR3: ASSVVTGGSETQY; V: TRBV2
CDR3: AISEGGGYGYT; V: TRBV10-3
CDR3: AIGRMGYEQY; V: TRBV10-3
CDR3: ASSVGSSAGAYSYEQY; V: TRBV5-1
CDR3: ASSSTRGGAETQY; V: TRBV2
CDR3: ASSTFRVNEQF; V: TRBV5-1